The subject of this entry is one T cell receptor beta chain. Its binding antigen is unknown. Nothing much larger sits one base from this clone, and base qualities are not available. Taken from the germline V gene, the CDR1 and CDR2 loops are MNHNS and SASEGT. Measured from the cysteine to the phenylalanine, the CDR3 is 13 residues long. The CDR3 DNA has 39 bases and is translated from base 1. V is cut by 2 bases and J by 3 bases, and the space between the germline ends is 8 bases. The source of the sample is a study of T cell responses to AZD1222 COVID-19 vaccine (dated by TCRdb to the early 2020s). With respect to the entire study: A total of over 230 trial participants underwent TCR sequencing, of whom roughly 210 received two doses of AZD1222 and approximately 25 received two doses of the MenACWY control vaccine. Trial participants were enrolled by age into subgroups of 18-55, 56-69 and 70-plus years, and around 140, 26 and 57 TCR-sequenced participants, respectively, were included in these subgroups. Broad study findings and their caveats: No day 14 peak-response samples were available, so repertoires were characterized only after the peak T cell response. The whole spike protein was spanned by vaccine-associated CD4 TCRs, and dominant responses were seen in regions 160-218 and 743-854. Reportedly, close to half of the unique spike-specific TCRs recognized epitopes lying outside the regions that are mutated in the B.1.351 and B.1.1.7 variants. A significant rise in spike-specific TCR breadth and depth was observed after two AZD1222 doses relative to day 0 and relative to MenACWY recipients. In the small 56-69-year group, the increase in depth fell short of significance, most likely because of low power. Only five to seven AZD1222 recipients were SARS-CoV-2 seropositive at baseline, limiting conclusions about previously exposed vaccinees. Participants were mostly white British, with more females than males. The authors suggested clonal diversity may have been underestimated.

What this sample's time point label stands for: baseline before first vaccination. Explained via the paper, the treatment or condition label denotes: meningococcal conjugate vaccine given as trial control. Vaccinee samples came from UK trials COV001 and COV002, including a single-blind randomized controlled phase 2/3 trial of AZD1222 (ChAdOx1 nCoV-19) in healthy adults. For TCRbeta chain sequencing, PBMC samples from trial participants were taken at day 0 and at day 28 after the second dose. The CDR3 regions of human TCRbeta chains were subjected to immunosequencing. The authors' pipeline ran thus. Repertoire TCRs were matched against a reference library of SARS-CoV-2-specific TCRs generated with the MIRA antigen-specificity platform. Breadth was defined as the fraction of unique TCRs that were SARS-CoV-2-associated. Depth was defined as the fraction of total T cells that were SARS-CoV-2-associated. Using the MIRA data, each spike-specific TCR was mapped to the spike region that the TCR reacts to and placed in a CD4 or CD8 class. Log10-transformed breadth and depth values were compared by one-way ANOVA with Sidak's multiple comparisons tests. TCRdb took this table from immuneACCESS and kept in-frame rearrangements with V and J called. Such tables lack part of the clones; where checked against another copy, unresolved V genes explain under half of the gap, and the rest is unexplained. V and J calls and clone size are those listed in that table; D and trimming were worked out from the DNA. The sample table lists some 120,000 clones, 88% of them with a count of one. The top ten clones comprise approximately 18% of the sample.

This clonotype originated in an adult in good health. The sequencing used peripheral blood, collected on day 0 of MenACWY control vaccination. The chain was built from TRBV6-1 and TRBJ2-7, with no D gene named confidently. This receptor has the CDR3 CASSELYFYEQYF. The DNA is as follows: TGTGCCAGCAGTGAATTGTATTTCTACGAGCAGTACTTC.